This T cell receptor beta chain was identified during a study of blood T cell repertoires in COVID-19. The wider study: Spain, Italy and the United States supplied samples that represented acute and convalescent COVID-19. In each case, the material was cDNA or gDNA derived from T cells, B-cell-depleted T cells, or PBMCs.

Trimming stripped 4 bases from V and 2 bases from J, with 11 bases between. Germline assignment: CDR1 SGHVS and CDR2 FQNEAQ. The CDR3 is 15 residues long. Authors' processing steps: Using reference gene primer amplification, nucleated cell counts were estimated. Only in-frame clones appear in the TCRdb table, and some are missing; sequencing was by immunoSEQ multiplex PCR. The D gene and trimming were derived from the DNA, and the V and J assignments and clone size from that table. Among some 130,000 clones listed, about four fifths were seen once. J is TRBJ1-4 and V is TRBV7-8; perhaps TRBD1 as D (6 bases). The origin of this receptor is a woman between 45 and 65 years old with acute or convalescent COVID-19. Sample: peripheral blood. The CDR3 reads CASSSRGGTNEKLFF. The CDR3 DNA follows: TGTGCCAGCAGCTCAAGAGGGGGTACTAATGAAAAACTGTTTTTT.